This paragraph covers one TCR beta chain sequence. Its matching antigen is unknown. One entry per CDR3 protein, called by TCRdb with MiXCR from the reads. The table records around 900,000 distinct CDR3 sequences, less than 40% of them present only once. These data belong to a study of T cell repertoires in cytomegalovirus infection. This CDR3 contains 16 residues. V shed 3 bases and J 5 bases; nucleotides not matched to a gene: 3. The V gene's germline CDR1 is SEHNR and CDR2 FQNEAQ (reference sequence). The chain uses TRBV7-9 and TRBJ2-1, with 14 positions matching TRBD2. This TCR was sampled from a human donor in good health (CMV status not recorded). Some clones in this sample may be carry-over from other donors' samples. Sample: cultured CD8+ T cells from PBMCs, taken from culture after CMV antigen stimulation. CDR3 amino acids: CASSFPTSGGDNEQFF. In DNA, the CDR3 is TGTGCCAGCAGCTTTCCGACTAGCGGGGGGGACAATGAGCAGTTCTTC.